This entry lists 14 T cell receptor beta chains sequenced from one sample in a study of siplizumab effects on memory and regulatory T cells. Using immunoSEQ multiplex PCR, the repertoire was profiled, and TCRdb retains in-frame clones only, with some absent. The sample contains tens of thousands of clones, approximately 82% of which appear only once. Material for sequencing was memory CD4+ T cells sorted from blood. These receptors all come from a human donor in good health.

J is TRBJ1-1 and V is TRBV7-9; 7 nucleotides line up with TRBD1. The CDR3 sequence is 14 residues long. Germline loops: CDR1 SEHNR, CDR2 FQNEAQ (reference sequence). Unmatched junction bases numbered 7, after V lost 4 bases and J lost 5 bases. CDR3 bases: TGTGCCAGCAGCTCCCCCAGGGGGGAAACTGAAGCTTTCTTT. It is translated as CASSSPRGETEAFF.

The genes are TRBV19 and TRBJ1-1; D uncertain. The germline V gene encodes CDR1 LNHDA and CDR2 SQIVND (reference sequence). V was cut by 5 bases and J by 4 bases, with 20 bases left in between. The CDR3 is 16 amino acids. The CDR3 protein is CASSPWTPEGSTEAFF. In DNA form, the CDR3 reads TGTGCCAGTAGTCCATGGACTCCGGAGGGTAGCACTGAAGCTTTCTTT.

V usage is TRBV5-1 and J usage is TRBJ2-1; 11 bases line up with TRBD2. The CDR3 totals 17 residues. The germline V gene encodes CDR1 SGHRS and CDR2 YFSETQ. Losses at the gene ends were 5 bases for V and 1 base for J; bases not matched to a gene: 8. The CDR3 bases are TGCGCCAGCAGTTACCCGCTAGCGGGAGGATCCTACAATGAGCAGTTCTTC. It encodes CASSYPLAGGSYNEQFF.

CDR3 residues: CASSPSGRGYTF. CDR3 in DNA: TGTGCCAGCAGTCCCTCAGGGCGGGGCTACACCTTC. V is TRBV2 and J is TRBJ1-2, with TRBD1 as a possible D gene (5 bases). This CDR3 has 12 residues. Germline values: CDR1 SNHLY, CDR2 FYNNEI. The V end lost 5 bases, the J end lost 8 bases, and 12 bases lay between the germline ends. Combining the CDR3 with reference TRBV2 and TRBJ1-2 gives the whole variable domain EPEVTQTPSHQVTQMGQEVILRCVPISNHLYFYWYRQILGQKVEFLVSFYNNEISEKSEIFDDQFSVERPDGSNFTLKIRSTKLEDSAMYFCASSPSGRGYTFGSGTRLTVV.

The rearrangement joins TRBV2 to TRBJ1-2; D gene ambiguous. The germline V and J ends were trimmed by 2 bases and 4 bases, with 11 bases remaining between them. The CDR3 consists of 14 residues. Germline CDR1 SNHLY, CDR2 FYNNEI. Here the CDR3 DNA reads TGTGCCAGCAGTGAACTTCCCCTCTTCTATGGCTACACCTTC. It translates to CASSELPLFYGYTF.

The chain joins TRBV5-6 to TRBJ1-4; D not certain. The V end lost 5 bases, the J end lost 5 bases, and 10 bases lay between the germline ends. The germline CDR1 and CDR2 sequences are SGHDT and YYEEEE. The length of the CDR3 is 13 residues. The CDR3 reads CASSLRANEKLFF. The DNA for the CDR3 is TGTGCCAGCAGTCTAAGGGCAAATGAAAAACTGTTTTTT.

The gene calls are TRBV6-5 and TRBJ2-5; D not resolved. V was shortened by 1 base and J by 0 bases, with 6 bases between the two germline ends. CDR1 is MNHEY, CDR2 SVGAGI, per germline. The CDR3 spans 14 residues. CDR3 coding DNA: TGTGCCAGCAGTTACTGGCAGAACCAAGAGACCCAGTACTTC. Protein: CASSYWQNQETQYF.

CDR3 nucleotides: TGTGCCAGCAGCTTGGAGAGGACAGGGGTCGGTCAGACCCAGTACTTC. Protein sequence: CASSLERTGVGQTQYF. This rearrangement joins TRBV5-6 to TRBJ2-5, with 9 bases matching TRBD1. The germline gives CDR1 SGHDT, CDR2 YYEEEE. J was trimmed by 6 bases and V by 0 bases; bases with no gene match: 9. This CDR3 has 16 amino acids.

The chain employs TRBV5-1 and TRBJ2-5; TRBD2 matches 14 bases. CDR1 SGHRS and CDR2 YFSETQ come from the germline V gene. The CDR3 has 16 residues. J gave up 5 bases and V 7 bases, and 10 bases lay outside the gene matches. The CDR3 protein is CASSPGLAGDSETQYF. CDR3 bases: TGCGCCAGCTCCCCGGGACTAGCGGGAGATAGCGAGACCCAGTACTTC.

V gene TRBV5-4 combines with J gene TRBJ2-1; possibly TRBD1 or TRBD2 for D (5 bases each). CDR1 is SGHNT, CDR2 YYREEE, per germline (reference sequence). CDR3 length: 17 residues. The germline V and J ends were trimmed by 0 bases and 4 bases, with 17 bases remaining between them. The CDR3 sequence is CASSLAELGVQYNEQFF. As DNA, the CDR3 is TGTGCCAGCAGCTTGGCCGAACTAGGGGTTCAGTACAATGAGCAGTTCTTC.

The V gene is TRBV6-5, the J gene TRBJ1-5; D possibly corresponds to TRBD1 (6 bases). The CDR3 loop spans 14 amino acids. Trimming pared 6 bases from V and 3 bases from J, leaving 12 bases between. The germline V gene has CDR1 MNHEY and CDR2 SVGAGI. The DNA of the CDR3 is TGTGCCAGCAGGAATGGGGGCCCCAATCAGCCCCAGCATTTT. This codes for CASRNGGPNQPQHF.

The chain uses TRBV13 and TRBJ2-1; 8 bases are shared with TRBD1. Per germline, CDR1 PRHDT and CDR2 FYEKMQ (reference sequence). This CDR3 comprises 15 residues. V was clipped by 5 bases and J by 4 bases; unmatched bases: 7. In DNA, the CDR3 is TGTGCCAGCAGCCTTCAGGGGGCCTCTTACAATGAGCAGTTCTTC. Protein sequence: CASSLQGASYNEQFF.

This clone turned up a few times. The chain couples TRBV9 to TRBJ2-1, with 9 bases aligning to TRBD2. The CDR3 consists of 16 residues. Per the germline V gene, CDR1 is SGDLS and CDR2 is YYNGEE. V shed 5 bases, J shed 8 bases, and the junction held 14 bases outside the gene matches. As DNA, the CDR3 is TGTGCCAGCAGTATTAGCGGGGGCATGGGGTTCTATGAGCAGTTCTTC. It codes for CASSISGGMGFYEQFF.

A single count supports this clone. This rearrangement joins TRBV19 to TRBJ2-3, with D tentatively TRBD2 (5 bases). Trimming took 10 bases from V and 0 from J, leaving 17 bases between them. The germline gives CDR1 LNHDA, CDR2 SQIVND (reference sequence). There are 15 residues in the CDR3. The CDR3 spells CATRALDSSTDTQYF. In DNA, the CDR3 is TGTGCCACCAGAGCTCTGGACTCTAGCACAGATACGCAGTATTTT.